The next 23 T cell receptor beta chains were all read from a single sample in a study of T cell repertoires in cytomegalovirus infection. No antigen has been identified for these receptors. TCRdb redid the calling of the reads with MiXCR, one entry per CDR3 protein. The table has some 940,000 distinct CDR3 sequences, roughly 30% seen once; the top ten hold more than 12%. Sequenced material: cultured CD8+ T cells from PBMCs, taken from culture after CMV antigen stimulation. The receptors derive from a human donor in good health (CMV status not recorded). Some clones in this sample may be carry-over from other donors' samples.

This clonotype has a count of ten or more. The chain employs TRBV6-2 or TRBV6-3 and TRBJ2-5, with 8 bases matching TRBD2. Trimming took 5 bases from V and 4 from J; bases not matched to a gene: 6. Germline CDR1 reads MNHEY; CDR2 reads SVGEGT. There are 14 residues in the CDR3. CDR3 protein: CASSQPGLGETQYF. CDR3 nucleotides: TGTGCCAGCAGTCAACCGGGACTAGGAGAGACCCAGTACTTC.

The genes are TRBV11-2 and TRBJ1-2; 12 bases fit TRBD1. The CDR3 spans 16 residues. Germline CDR1 is SGHAT and CDR2 is FQNNGV. V lost 5 bases, J lost 4 bases, and 8 bases stayed unmatched. The CDR3 loop reads CASSASGTGGSYGYTF. CDR3 nucleotides: TGTGCCAGCAGCGCGTCCGGGACAGGGGGCAGCTATGGCTACACCTTC.

On this clonotype itself: Sequence at one end of the junction differs from germline and may be a read error. Written as DNA, the CDR3 is TGTGCCAACAGCTTAGGTTTGACTAGAGTAAAAGAGACCCAGTACTTC. It specifies CANSLGLTRVKETQYF. The chain recombines TRBV11-2 with TRBJ2-5; possibly TRBD2 for D (6 bases). The CDR3 length is 16 residues. Germline V lookup: CDR1 SGHAT, CDR2 FQNNGV. Drawing the rest from reference TRBV11-2 and TRBJ2-5, the complete variable domain is EAGVAQSPRYKIIEKRQSVAFWCNPISGHATLYWYQQILGQGPKLLIQFQNNGVVDDSQLPKDRFSAERLKGVDSTLKIQPAKLEDSAVYLCANSLGLTRVKETQYFGPGTRLLVL.

V gene TRBV7-9 combines with J gene TRBJ2-6, with D unresolved. The germline gives CDR1 SEHNR, CDR2 FQNEAQ (reference sequence). This CDR3 is built from 15 residues. V lost 5 bases, J lost 0 bases, and 8 bases lay in between. The DNA of the CDR3 is TGTGCCAGCAGCCGTTCCGCCTCTGGGGCCAACGTCCTGACTTTC. This encodes CASSRSASGANVLTF.

This clonotype was recorded many times. The DNA for the CDR3 is TGTGCCAGCAGACCTCCCCGGTCCGCAGGGGCCTTTAATGAAAAACTGTTTTTT. This codes for CASRPPRSAGAFNEKLFF. This chain connects TRBV7-2 to TRBJ1-4; the D gene is possibly TRBD1 (6 bases). Trimming removed 6 bases from V and 4 bases from J, with 24 bases in between. The CDR3 consists of 18 residues. The germline V gene has CDR1 SGHTA and CDR2 FQGNSA.

The rearrangement links TRBV25-1 to TRBJ2-5, with a possible D match to TRBD1 (6 bases). The CDR3 sequence is 13 residues long. The V end was cut by 1 base, the J end by 4 bases, with 7 bases between. Germline CDR1 reads MGHDK; CDR2 reads SYGVNS. DNA for the CDR3: TGTGCCAGCAGTGAATGGGACATAGAGACCCAGTACTTC. This translates into CASSEWDIETQYF.

The V gene is TRBV19, the J gene TRBJ1-2; D may be TRBD1 (5 bases). The V and J ends lost 3 bases and 5 bases respectively, with 10 bases between them. The CDR3 runs 13 residues. In germline, CDR1 is LNHDA, CDR2 SQIVND (reference sequence). This CDR3 reads CASSIPGNYGYTF. The CDR3 nucleotides are TGTGCCAGTAGTATTCCAGGGAATTATGGCTACACCTTC.

This clonotype has a handful of counts. The chain employs TRBV27 and TRBJ1-2; D possibly corresponds to TRBD1 (5 bases). The V end was cut by 6 bases, the J end by 6 bases, with 17 bases between. CDR3 length equals 14 residues. The germline gives CDR1 MNHEY, CDR2 SMNVEV (reference sequence). The CDR3 DNA follows: TGTGCCAGCAGGGTACTAGGGGCCTCGGATGGCTACACCTTC. Its translation: CASRVLGASDGYTF.

This clonotype was observed a handful of times. The chain uses TRBV27 and TRBJ1-6, with 8 bases matching TRBD1. Per the germline V gene, CDR1 is MNHEY and CDR2 is SMNVEV (reference sequence). This CDR3 is built from 16 residues. With 6 bases clipped from V and 5 bases from J, the junction kept 9 bases outside the gene matches. The CDR3 sequence: CASSVRQGSHNSPLHF. The CDR3 DNA reads TGTGCCAGCAGCGTCCGACAGGGGAGCCATAATTCACCCCTCCACTTT.

This chain links TRBV7-9 with TRBJ2-5; no firm D call. The V and J ends lost 7 bases and 10 bases respectively, with 13 bases between them. The CDR3 consists of 11 residues. Germline V CDR1 and CDR2: SEHNR, FQNEAQ (reference sequence). As DNA, the CDR3 is TGTGCCAGCAAAGCAATAAATCACCAGTACTTC. The encoded protein is CASKAINHQYF.

The CDR3, as DNA: TGTGCCAGCAGAGGGTTTGAGGTAGCGGGGGGGCCCTACAATGAGCAGTTCTTC. Its translation is CASRGFEVAGGPYNEQFF. The chain carries TRBV4-2 and TRBJ2-1; 11 bases fit TRBD2. The length of the CDR3 is 18 residues. V shed 6 bases and J 2 bases; nucleotides not matched to a gene: 12. From germline, CDR1 is LGHNA and CDR2 YNFKEQ.

This clonotype turned up a few times. This sequence joins TRBV4-1 and TRBJ2-7; TRBD2 matches 8 bases. J gave up 7 bases and V 1 base, and 6 bases lay outside the gene matches. The CDR3 extends over 14 amino acids. Germline CDR1 MGHRA, CDR2 YSYEKL. DNA of the CDR3: TGCGCCAGCAGCCAAGGTGTCGGGGGGGGTGAGCAGTACTTC. Protein sequence: CASSQGVGGGEQYF.

Many counts were recorded for this clonotype. The junction shows a germline mismatch at one end, possibly a read error. The chain is built from TRBV7-8 and TRBJ1-1; D remains ambiguous. The CDR3 has 12 residues. The germline gives CDR1 SGHVS, CDR2 FQNEAQ. The CDR3 loop reads CASSARNAEAFF. The CDR3 DNA reads as TGTGCCAGCAGCGCCAGGAACGCTGAAGCTTTCTTT.

This clonotype was recorded at least ten times. This chain links TRBV7-2 with TRBJ1-5; D remains ambiguous. This CDR3 comprises 16 residues. Trimming removed 3 bases at V and 2 bases at J, with 14 bases between. The V gene's germline CDR1 is SGHTA and CDR2 FQGNSA. In DNA, the CDR3 is TGTGCCAGCAGCTTCGGCCCGGCCTTCGGCAATCAGCCCCAGCATTTT. Its translation is CASSFGPAFGNQPQHF.

The table lists this clonotype with a few counts. The V and J genes are TRBV6-4 and TRBJ1-2, with D possibly being TRBD1 (6 bases). The CDR3 loop spans 14 amino acids. In germline, CDR1 is MRHNA, CDR2 SNTAGT. With 0 bases removed from V and 4 bases from J, the gap between germline ends came to 9 bases. The CDR3 nucleotides read TGTGCCAGCAGTGACTCCGGGGGCTTCTATGGCTACACCTTC. It encodes CASSDSGGFYGYTF.

V is TRBV7-9 and J is TRBJ2-5, with D perhaps assigned TRBD1 or TRBD2 (5 bases each). V lost 5 bases and J 0 bases, leaving 13 bases between the germline ends. Germline-derived CDR1 and CDR2 are SEHNR and FQNEAQ (reference sequence). The CDR3 has 15 residues. Here the CDR3 DNA reads TGTGCCAGCAGCGGGACCACTAGGTACCAAGAGACCCAGTACTTC. Encoded protein: CASSGTTRYQETQYF.

This clonotype was picked up many times. The chain recombines TRBV4-1 with TRBJ1-4; no clear D gene. The CDR3 runs to 16 residues. Germline V gene data show CDR1 as MGHRA and CDR2 as YSYEKL. V dropped 2 bases and J dropped 0 bases, with 10 bases sitting between them. The CDR3 DNA reads as TGCGCCAGCAGCCAAATATCCGTCGCAACTAATGAAAAACTGTTTTTT. This gives the protein CASSQISVATNEKLFF.

Points on this clonotype: This may come from a read error, since a much larger clone is one base off. V is TRBV7-9 and J is TRBJ1-1, with TRBD1 as a possible D gene (5 bases). This CDR3 comprises 14 residues. The germline V gene encodes CDR1 SEHNR and CDR2 FQNEAQ (reference sequence). The CDR3 DNA reads as TGTGCCAGCAGCTTGGGTACAGGCCTTACTGAAGATTTCTTT. Encoded protein: CASSLGTGLTEDFF.

This clonotype appeared many times. The rearrangement joins TRBV7-9 to TRBJ2-1, with TRBD1 identical over 7 bases. The CDR3 consists of 17 residues. The V and J ends lost 6 bases and 5 bases, in that order; junction bases with no gene match: 16. Germline V CDR1 and CDR2: SEHNR, FQNEAQ (reference sequence). The CDR3 loop reads CASRPPPRQGRDNEQFF. The CDR3, as DNA: TGTGCCAGCAGACCCCCACCTCGACAGGGAAGGGACAATGAGCAGTTCTTC.

This clonotype has more than one count but fewer than ten. This chain connects TRBV7-6 to TRBJ1-5; D is uncertain. In germline, CDR1 is SGHVS, CDR2 FNYEAQ. This CDR3 is built from 14 residues. The ends were cut back, 0 bases at V and 3 bases at J, with 6 bases in the middle. The CDR3 coding sequence is TGTGCCAGCAGCTTAGCCCCCTACAATCAGCCCCAGCATTTT. It is translated as CASSLAPYNQPQHF. Based on the CDR3 plus reference TRBV7-6 and TRBJ1-5, the full variable domain is GAGVSQSPRYKVTKRGQDVALRCDPISGHVSLYWYRQALGQGPEFLTYFNYEAQQDKSGLPNDRFSAERPEGSISTLTIQRTEQRDSAMYRCASSLAPYNQPQHFGDGTRLSIL.

The chain recombines TRBV28 with TRBJ2-1, with D unclear. V gave up 10 bases and J gave up 0 bases, with 16 bases separating them. Germline-derived CDR1 and CDR2 are MDHEN and SYDVKM. The CDR3 totals 15 residues. As DNA, the CDR3 is TGTGCCACCGCCGGCAGTTTGAGCTCCTACAATGAGCAGTTCTTC. This codes for CATAGSLSSYNEQFF.

The rearrangement joins TRBV19 to TRBJ2-3; a weak D match, TRBD2 (6 bases). The V gene's germline CDR1 is LNHDA and CDR2 SQIVND (reference sequence). The CDR3 extends over 15 amino acids. Trimming cost V 5 bases and J 3 bases, with 15 bases left between them. The CDR3 protein is CASSFMVAATDTQYF. The CDR3 DNA is TGTGCCAGTAGTTTTATGGTAGCGGCTACAGATACGCAGTATTTT.

The chain joins TRBV7-6 to TRBJ2-1; D is unresolved. Germline V gene data show CDR1 as SGHVS and CDR2 as FNYEAQ. There are 13 residues in the CDR3. With 1 base removed from V and 11 bases from J, the gap between germline ends came to 12 bases. DNA of the CDR3: TGTGCCAGCAGCTTAGGTCCCGCAGAGAAGCAGTTCTTC. Translating gives CASSLGPAEKQFF.